Included here is one TCR beta chain sequence, with context. The data stem from a study of graft-versus-host responses after intestinal transplantation. Study-wide background: Recipients were all induced with anti-thymocyte globulin, then given tacrolimus and steroids for about three years. Study-level findings and limits: In recipient marrow, GvH clones were found, and some appeared first in ileum or blood. Early post-transplant falls in HvG clones accompanied the peak levels of circulating GvH clones.

Profiled with immunoSEQ multiplex PCR; TCRdb holds only in-frame clones, not every one. The repertoire holds some 8,000 clones, with around 32% as singletons. The authors seeded about 200,000 CFSE-labeled responder cells together with about 200,000 irradiated stimulator cells tagged with violet dye. Both CD3+CD4+ and CD3+CD8+ responders that were proliferating and CFSE-low underwent sorting after the reaction. This receptor was identified in a human patient who received an intestinal transplant. The specimen comprised alloreactive CD8+ T cells from a mixed lymphocyte reaction culture, sampled before intestinal transplant. Subset specified: CFSE-low proliferating T cells sorted from roughly six-day pre-transplant mixed lymphocyte reaction (GvH or HvG direction).

CDR3 residues: CASSYSLGGSEQFF. The CDR3 DNA follows: TGTGCCAGCAGTTACTCCCTAGGGGGCAGTGAGCAGTTCTTC. The chain links TRBV6-5 to TRBJ2-1, with TRBD1 matching 7 bases. Germline V gene data show CDR1 as MNHEY and CDR2 as SVGAGI. The junction had 5 bases not matched to a gene; V was cut back by 0 bases and J by 9 bases. This CDR3 contains 14 residues.